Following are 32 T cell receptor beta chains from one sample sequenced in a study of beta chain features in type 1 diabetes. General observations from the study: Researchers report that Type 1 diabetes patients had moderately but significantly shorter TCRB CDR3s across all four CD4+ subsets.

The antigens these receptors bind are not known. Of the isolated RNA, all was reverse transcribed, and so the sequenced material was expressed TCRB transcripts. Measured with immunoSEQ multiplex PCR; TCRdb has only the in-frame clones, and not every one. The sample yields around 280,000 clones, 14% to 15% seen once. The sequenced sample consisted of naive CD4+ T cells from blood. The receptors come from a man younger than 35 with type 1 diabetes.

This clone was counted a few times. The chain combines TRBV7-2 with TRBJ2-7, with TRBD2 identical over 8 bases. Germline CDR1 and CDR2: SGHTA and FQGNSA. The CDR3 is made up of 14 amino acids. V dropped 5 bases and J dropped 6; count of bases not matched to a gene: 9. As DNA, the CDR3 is TGTGCCAGCAGCGCCGGCCGGGGGGGGAGCGAGCAGTACTTC. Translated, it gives CASSAGRGGSEQYF.

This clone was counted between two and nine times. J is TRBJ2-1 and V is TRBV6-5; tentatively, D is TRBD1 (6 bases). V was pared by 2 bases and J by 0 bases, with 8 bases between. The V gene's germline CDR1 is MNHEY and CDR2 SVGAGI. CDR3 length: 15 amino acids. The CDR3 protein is CASSYGTSSYNEQFF. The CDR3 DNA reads TGTGCCAGCAGTTACGGGACAAGCTCCTACAATGAGCAGTTCTTC.

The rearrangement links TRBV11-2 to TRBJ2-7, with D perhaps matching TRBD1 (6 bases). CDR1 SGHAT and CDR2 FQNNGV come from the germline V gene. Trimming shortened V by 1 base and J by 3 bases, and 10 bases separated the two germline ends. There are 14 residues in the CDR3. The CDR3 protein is CASSLVAGDYEQYF. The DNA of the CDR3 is TGTGCCAGCAGCTTAGTGGCAGGGGACTACGAGCAGTACTTC.

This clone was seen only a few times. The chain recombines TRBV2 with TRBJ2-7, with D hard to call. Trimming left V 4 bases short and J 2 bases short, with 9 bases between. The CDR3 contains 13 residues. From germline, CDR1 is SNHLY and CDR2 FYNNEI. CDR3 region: CASSGGAAYEQYF. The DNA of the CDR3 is TGTGCCAGCAGTGGAGGAGCAGCCTACGAGCAGTACTTC.

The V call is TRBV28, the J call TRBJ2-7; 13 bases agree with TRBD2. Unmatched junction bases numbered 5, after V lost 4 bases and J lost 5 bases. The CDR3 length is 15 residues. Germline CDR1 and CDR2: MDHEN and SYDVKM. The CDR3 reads CASSSSGLAGNEQYF. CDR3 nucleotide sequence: TGTGCCAGCAGTTCCTCGGGACTAGCGGGAAACGAGCAGTACTTC.

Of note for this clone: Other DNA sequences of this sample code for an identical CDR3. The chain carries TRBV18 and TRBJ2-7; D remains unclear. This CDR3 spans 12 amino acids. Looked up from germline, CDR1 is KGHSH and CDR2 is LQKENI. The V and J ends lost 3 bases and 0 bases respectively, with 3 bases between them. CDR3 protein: CASSPSSYEQYF. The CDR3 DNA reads TGTGCCAGCTCACCCTCCTCCTACGAGCAGTACTTC.

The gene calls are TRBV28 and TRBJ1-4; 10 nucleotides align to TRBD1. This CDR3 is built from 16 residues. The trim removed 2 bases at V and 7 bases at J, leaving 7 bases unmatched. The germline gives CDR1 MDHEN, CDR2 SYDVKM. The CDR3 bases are TGTGCCAGCAGTTTAATCGACAGGGGGCTTGCTGAAAAACTGTTTTTT. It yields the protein CASSLIDRGLAEKLFF. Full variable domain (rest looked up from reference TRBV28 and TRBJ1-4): DVKVTQSSRYLVKRTGEKVFLECVQDMDHENMFWYRQDPGLGLRLIYFSYDVKMKEKGDIPEGYSVSREKKERFSLILESASTNQTSMYLCASSLIDRGLAEKLFFGSGTQLSVL.

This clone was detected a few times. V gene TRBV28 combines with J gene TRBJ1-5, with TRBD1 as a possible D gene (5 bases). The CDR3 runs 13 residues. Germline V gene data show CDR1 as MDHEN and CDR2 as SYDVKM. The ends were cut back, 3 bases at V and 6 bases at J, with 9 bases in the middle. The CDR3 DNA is TGTGCCAGCAGTTTGACCGGGGGTCAGCCCCAGCATTTT. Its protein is CASSLTGGQPQHF.

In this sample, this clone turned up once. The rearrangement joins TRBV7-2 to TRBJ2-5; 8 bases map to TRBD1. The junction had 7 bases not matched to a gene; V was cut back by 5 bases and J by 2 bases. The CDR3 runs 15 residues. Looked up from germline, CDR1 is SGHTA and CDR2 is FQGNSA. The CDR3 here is CASSLRQGRQETQYF. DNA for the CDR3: TGTGCCAGCAGCCTTCGACAGGGGAGACAAGAGACCCAGTACTTC.

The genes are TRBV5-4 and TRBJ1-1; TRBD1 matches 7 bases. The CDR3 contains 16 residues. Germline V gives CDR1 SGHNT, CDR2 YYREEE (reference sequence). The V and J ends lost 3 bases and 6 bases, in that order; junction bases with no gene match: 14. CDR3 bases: TGTGCCAGCAGCTCGGGAGGGGGCGTCAAGGTCGCTGAAGCTTTCTTT. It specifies CASSSGGGVKVAEAFF.

This chain's CDR3 is CASSPSYTATDTQYF. Here the CDR3 DNA reads TGTGCCAGCAGCCCGTCATATACTGCCACAGATACGCAGTATTTT. The rearrangement uses TRBV7-2 and TRBJ2-3; no clear D gene. CDR1 and CDR2 from the germline V gene are SGHTA and FQGNSA. V gave up 5 bases and J gave up 2 bases, with 14 bases separating them. The CDR3 loop spans 15 amino acids.

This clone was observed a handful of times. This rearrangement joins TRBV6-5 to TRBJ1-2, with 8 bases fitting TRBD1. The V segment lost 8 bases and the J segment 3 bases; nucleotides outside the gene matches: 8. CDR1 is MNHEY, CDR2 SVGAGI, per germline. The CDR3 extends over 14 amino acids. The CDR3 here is CASGKDRADYGYTF. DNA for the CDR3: TGTGCCAGCGGCAAGGACAGGGCGGACTATGGCTACACCTTC.

CDR3 bases: TGCAGCGTTGTTCTAGGGGGCAACACCATATATTTT. It is translated as CSVVLGGNTIYF. This rearrangement joins TRBV29-1 to TRBJ1-3, with 7 bases aligning to TRBD1. This CDR3 is 12 amino acids long. Germline values: CDR1 SQVTM, CDR2 ANQGSEA. The trim removed 4 bases at V and 7 bases at J, leaving 4 bases unmatched.

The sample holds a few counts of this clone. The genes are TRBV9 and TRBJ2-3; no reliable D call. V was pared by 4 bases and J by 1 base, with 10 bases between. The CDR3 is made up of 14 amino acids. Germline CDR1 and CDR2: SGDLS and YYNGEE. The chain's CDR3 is CASSPRVGTDTQYF. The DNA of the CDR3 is TGTGCCAGCAGCCCTCGAGTCGGCACAGATACGCAGTATTTT.

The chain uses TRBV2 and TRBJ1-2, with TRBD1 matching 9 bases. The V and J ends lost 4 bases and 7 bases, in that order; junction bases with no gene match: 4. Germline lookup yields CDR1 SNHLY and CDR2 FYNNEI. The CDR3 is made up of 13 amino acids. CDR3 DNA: TGTGCCAGCAGTGGACAGGGGGAAGGTGGCTACACCTTC. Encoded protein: CASSGQGEGGYTF.

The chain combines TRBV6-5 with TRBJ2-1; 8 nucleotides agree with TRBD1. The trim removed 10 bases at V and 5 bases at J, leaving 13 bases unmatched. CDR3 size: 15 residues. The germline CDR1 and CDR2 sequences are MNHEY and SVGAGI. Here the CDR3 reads CATLGPFRGHNEQFF. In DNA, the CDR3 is TGTGCCACCCTAGGGCCTTTCAGGGGGCACAATGAGCAGTTCTTC.

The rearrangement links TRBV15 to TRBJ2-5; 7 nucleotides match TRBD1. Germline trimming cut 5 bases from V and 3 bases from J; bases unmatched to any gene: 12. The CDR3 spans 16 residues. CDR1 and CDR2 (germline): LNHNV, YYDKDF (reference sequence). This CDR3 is CATSGRTGRAEETQYF. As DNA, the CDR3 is TGTGCCACCAGCGGTAGGACAGGCAGGGCCGAAGAGACCCAGTACTTC.

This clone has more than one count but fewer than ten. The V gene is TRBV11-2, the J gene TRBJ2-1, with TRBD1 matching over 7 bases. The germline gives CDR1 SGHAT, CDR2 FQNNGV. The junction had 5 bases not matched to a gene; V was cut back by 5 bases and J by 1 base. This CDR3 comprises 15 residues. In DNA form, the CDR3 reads TGTGCCAGCAGCGCGCGACAGGGATCCTACAATGAGCAGTTCTTC. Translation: CASSARQGSYNEQFF.

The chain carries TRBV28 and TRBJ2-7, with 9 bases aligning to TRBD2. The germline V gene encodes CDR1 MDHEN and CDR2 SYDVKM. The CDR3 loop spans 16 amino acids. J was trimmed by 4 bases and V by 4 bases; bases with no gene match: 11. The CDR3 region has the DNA TGTGCCAGCAGTTCCCCCCAAGCGGGGGGCCCTTACGAGCAGTACTTC. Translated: CASSSPQAGGPYEQYF.

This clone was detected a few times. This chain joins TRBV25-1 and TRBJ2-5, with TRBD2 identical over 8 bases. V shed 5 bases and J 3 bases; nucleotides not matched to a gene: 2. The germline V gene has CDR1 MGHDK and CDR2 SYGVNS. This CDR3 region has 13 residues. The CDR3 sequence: CASSLSGEETQYF. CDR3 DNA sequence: TGTGCCAGCAGTCTTAGCGGGGAAGAGACCCAGTACTTC.

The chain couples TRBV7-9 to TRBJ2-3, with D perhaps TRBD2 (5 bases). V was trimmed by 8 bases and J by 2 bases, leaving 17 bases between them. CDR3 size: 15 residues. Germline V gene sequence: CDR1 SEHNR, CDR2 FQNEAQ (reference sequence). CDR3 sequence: CASLRRGHYTDTQYF. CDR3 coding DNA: TGTGCCAGCCTTAGACGCGGGCACTACACAGATACGCAGTATTTT.

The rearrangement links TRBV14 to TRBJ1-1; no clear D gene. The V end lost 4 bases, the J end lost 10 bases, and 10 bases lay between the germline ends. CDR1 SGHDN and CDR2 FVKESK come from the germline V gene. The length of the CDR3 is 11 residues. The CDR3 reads CASSPGPRAFF. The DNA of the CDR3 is TGTGCCAGCAGCCCTGGCCCTAGAGCTTTCTTT.

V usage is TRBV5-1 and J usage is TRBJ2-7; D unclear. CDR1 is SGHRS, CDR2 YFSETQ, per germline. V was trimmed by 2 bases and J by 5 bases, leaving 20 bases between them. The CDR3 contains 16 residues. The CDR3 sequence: CASSLIIRGLTHEQYF. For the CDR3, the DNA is TGCGCCAGCAGCTTAATTATTCGCGGTCTTACCCACGAGCAGTACTTC.

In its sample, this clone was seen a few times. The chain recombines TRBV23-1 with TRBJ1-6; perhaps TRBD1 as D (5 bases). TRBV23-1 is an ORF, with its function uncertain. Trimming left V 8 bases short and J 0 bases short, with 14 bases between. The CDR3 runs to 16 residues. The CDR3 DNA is TGCGCCAGCGGCCGGACACGGAGCTCCTATAATTCACCCCTCCACTTT. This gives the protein CASGRTRSSYNSPLHF.

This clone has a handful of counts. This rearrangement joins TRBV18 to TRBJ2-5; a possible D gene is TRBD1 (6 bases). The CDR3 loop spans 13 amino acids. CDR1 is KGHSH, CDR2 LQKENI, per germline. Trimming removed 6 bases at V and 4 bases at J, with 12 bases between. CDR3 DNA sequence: TGTGCCAGCTCTCACAGGGAACCAGAGACCCAGTACTTC. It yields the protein CASSHREPETQYF. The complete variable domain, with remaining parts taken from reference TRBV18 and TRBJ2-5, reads NAGVMQNPRHLVRRRGQEARLRCSPMKGHSHVYWYRQLPEEGLKFMVYLQKENIIDESGMPKERFSAEFPKEGPSILRIQQVVRGDSAAYFCASSHREPETQYFGPGTRLLVL.

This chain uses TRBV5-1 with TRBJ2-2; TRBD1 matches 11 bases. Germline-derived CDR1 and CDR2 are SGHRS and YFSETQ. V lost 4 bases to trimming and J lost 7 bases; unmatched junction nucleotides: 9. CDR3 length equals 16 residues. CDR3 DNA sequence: TGCGCCAGCAGCCCTCGTGGACAGGGGGCCGTCGGGGAGCTGTTTTTT. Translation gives CASSPRGQGAVGELFF.

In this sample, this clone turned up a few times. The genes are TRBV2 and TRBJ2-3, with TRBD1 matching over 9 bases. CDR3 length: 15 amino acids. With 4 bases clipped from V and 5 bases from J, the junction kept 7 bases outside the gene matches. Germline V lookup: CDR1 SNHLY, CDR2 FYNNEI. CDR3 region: CASSVSQGARDTQYF. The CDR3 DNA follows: TGTGCCAGCAGTGTCTCACAGGGGGCTAGAGATACGCAGTATTTT.

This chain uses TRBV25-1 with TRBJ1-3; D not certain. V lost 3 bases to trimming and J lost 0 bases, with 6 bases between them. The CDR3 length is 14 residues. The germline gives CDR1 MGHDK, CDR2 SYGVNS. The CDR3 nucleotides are TGTGCCAGCAGTGACCGTCTCTCTGGAAACACCATATATTTT. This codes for CASSDRLSGNTIYF.

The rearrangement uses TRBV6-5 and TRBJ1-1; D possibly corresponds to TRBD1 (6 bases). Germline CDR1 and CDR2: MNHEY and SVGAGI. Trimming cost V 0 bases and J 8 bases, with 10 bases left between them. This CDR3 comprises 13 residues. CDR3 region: CASSYSLGAEAFF. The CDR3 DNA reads TGTGCCAGCAGTTACTCGCTGGGGGCGGAAGCTTTCTTT.

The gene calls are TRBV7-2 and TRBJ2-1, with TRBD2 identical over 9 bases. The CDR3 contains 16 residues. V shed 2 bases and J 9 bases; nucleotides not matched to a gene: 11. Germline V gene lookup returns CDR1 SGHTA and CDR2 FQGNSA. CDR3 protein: CASSLHRASGISEQFF. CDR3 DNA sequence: TGTGCCAGCAGCTTACATCGGGCTAGCGGGATAAGTGAGCAGTTCTTC.

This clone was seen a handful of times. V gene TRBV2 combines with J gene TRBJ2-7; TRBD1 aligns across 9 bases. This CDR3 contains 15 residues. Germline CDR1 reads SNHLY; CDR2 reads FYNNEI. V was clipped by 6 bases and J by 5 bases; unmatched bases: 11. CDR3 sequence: CASSRDRVPFDEQYF. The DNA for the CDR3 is TGTGCCAGCAGCCGGGACAGGGTACCCTTTGACGAGCAGTACTTC. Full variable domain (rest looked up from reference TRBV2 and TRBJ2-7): EPEVTQTPSHQVTQMGQEVILRCVPISNHLYFYWYRQILGQKVEFLVSFYNNEISEKSEIFDDQFSVERPDGSNFTLKIRSTKLEDSAMYFCASSRDRVPFDEQYFGPGTRLTVT.

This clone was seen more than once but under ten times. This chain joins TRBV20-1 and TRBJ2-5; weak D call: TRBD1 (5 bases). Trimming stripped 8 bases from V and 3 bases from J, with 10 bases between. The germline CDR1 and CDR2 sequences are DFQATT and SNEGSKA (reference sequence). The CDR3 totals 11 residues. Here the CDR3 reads CSWGREETQYF. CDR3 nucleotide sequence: TGCAGTTGGGGCAGGGAAGAGACCCAGTACTTC.